This is a list of T cell receptor beta chains from one sample in a study of cytomegalovirus exposure and HLA in healthy donors. Method: immunoSEQ multiplex PCR; TCRdb's copy keeps in-frame clones and lacks some. The sample contains 180,000 or so clones, around 82% of which appear only once. What was sequenced was PBMCs. Receptors were obtained from a woman in her twenties or thirties in good health and CMV-seropositive. Both conserved end residues are part of each CDR3. A D gene is named only where the DNA matches it firmly. Clone size is shown for a subset of rows, as once, few, many or a class of expanded clone.

cdr3_nt,cdr3_aa,j_call,d_call,v_call,clone_size
TGTGCCAGCAGTTACACCCTAGGGGGGGGCTACAATGAGCAGTTCTTC,CASSYTLGGGYNEQFF,TRBJ2-1,NA,TRBV6-5,NA
TGTGCCAGCAGCTCCCGGGACACGGGACGGACGAATGAGCAGTTCTTC,CASSSRDTGRTNEQFF,TRBJ2-1,NA,TRBV7-9,few
TGTGCCAGCTCACCTCGGGGGGGAACCGACTCTGGAAACACCATATATTTT,CASSPRGGTDSGNTIYF,TRBJ1-3,NA,TRBV18,once
TGTTCCAGCAGCCTCACCGGACAGGGGATGACCGCAGATACGCAGTATTTT,CSSSLTGQGMTADTQYF,TRBJ2-3,TRBD1,TRBV7-9,few
TGTGCCAGCAGCGTAGGGGTCAGGGGATACGAGCAGTACTTC,CASSVGVRGYEQYF,TRBJ2-7,NA,TRBV9,NA
TGTGCCAGCAGCTCTCAGCGGGGGGGCGGCGAGCAGTACTTC,CASSSQRGGGEQYF,TRBJ2-7,TRBD2,TRBV7-2,NA
TGTGCCAGCAGTCCCCCCGGGGAAGGAAACACCATATATTTT,CASSPPGEGNTIYF,TRBJ1-3,NA,TRBV28,NA
TGTGCCAGCAGCGGCCGGGCGTTTGGGGGGGAAAAACTGTTTTTT,CASSGRAFGGEKLFF,TRBJ1-4,NA,TRBV7-9,once
TGTGCCACAGGGGACAGGGTTAATGAAAAACTGTTTTTT,CATGDRVNEKLFF,TRBJ1-4,TRBD1,TRBV10-3,NA
TGTGCCAGCAGCGGAATGAGTGGGGCCAACGTCCTGACTTTC,CASSGMSGANVLTF,TRBJ2-6,NA,TRBV9,NA
TGTGCCAGCAGCGCTACGAACACCGGGGAGCTGTTTTTT,CASSATNTGELFF,TRBJ2-2,NA,TRBV7-3,NA
TGTGCCAGCAGCCAACAGGGCGGCTCTGGAAACACCATATATTTT,CASSQQGGSGNTIYF,TRBJ1-3,NA,TRBV4-2,few
TGTGCCAGCAGCTTAGGGGGCAGGGGGGCCGAAAAACTGTTTTTT,CASSLGGRGAEKLFF,TRBJ1-4,TRBD1,TRBV7-2,NA
TGTGCCAGCAGCGTAGGGGCAGGGGGTGAGACCCAGTACTTC,CASSVGAGGETQYF,TRBJ2-5,TRBD1,TRBV9,NA
TGTGCCAGCTCACCACAGGGGGGGGATAATTCACCCCTCCACTTT,CASSPQGGDNSPLHF,TRBJ1-6,NA,TRBV18,NA
TGCGCCAGCAGCCAACACAGGGGCCCCTCCTACGAGCAGTACTTC,CASSQHRGPSYEQYF,TRBJ2-7,TRBD1,TRBV4-3,NA
TGTGCCAGCAGCCAAGGAGTGGACAGGGTAATCTCCTACGAGCAGTACTTC,CASSQGVDRVISYEQYF,TRBJ2-7,TRBD1,TRBV4-2,once
TGTGCCAGCTCACCCGGGACAGGGGCTTACTATGGCTACACCTTC,CASSPGTGAYYGYTF,TRBJ1-2,TRBD1,TRBV18,NA
TGCGCCAGCAGCCAACAGGGGGCGGGAACAGATACGCAGTATTTT,CASSQQGAGTDTQYF,TRBJ2-3,TRBD1,TRBV4-3,NA
TGTGCCAGCAGTGAATATCTCGTACTAGCGGGGGGAACAGATACGCAGTATTTT,CASSEYLVLAGGTDTQYF,TRBJ2-3,TRBD2,TRBV6-1,NA
TGTGCCAGCAGCCAAGAGTCAGGGCAGACCTTCACAGATACGCAGTATTTT,CASSQESGQTFTDTQYF,TRBJ2-3,NA,TRBV4-2,once
TGTGCCAGCAGTTACTCGAACAGATACGAGCAGTACTTC,CASSYSNRYEQYF,TRBJ2-7,NA,TRBV6-4,few
TGCGCCAGCAGCCAAGATATCGACTATAACAATGAGCAGTTCTTC,CASSQDIDYNNEQFF,TRBJ2-1,NA,TRBV4-1,NA
TGCGCCAGCAGCCAAGAGGGTCGGGGGGTTGAGCAGTTCTTC,CASSQEGRGVEQFF,TRBJ2-1,TRBD2,TRBV4-3,NA
TGCGCCAGCAGCTCAAGCGGGACAGGGGAAGAGACCCAGTACTTC,CASSSSGTGEETQYF,TRBJ2-5,TRBD1,TRBV4-1,NA
TGTGCCAGCAGCCAACAGGGGAATTCACCCCTCCACTTT,CASSQQGNSPLHF,TRBJ1-6,TRBD1,TRBV11-2,NA
TGTGCCAGCAGTAACAGGTTGACAGGTCGGGCCGGGGAGCTGTTTTTT,CASSNRLTGRAGELFF,TRBJ2-2,NA,TRBV6-6,few
TGCGCCAGCAGCCAAGGGTCAGACGGGGAGCTGTTTTTT,CASSQGSDGELFF,TRBJ2-2,NA,TRBV4-1,NA
TGTGCCAGCAGCTTATTTCCACATGCGGGGCGGACTAATGAAAAACTGTTTTTT,CASSLFPHAGRTNEKLFF,TRBJ1-4,NA,TRBV7-9,NA